Sequencing of this TCR beta chain was carried out in a study of spatial heterogeneity in lung cancer. Across the study: The study consistently detected more beta-chain than alpha-chain sequences. The average appearance count of each unique TCR and UMI combination in raw reads was more than 9.5.

The time point: sample taken at primary tumor resection. TCRs were sequenced from unsorted whole RNA of tumor, nontumor lung or PBMC. Samples came from some 73 TRACERx patients with untreated early-stage lung cancer. There are 15 residues in the CDR3. The V gene's germline CDR1 is LGHNA and CDR2 YSLEER. The V end lost 0 bases, the J end lost 6 bases, and 11 bases lay between the germline ends. The study, taken as a whole, reports: Compared with follow-up, resection was when ubiquitous expanded tumor TCRs appeared in blood more.

TCRdb fed the 5' RACE reads into MiXCR, producing one record per CDR3 protein. The sample holds 90,000 or so distinct CDR3 sequences, approximately 8.5% seen once. This clonotype was counted a few times. Its matching antigen is unknown. The chain couples TRBV4-3 to TRBJ2-2; D ambiguous. The sample here was PBMCs, taken at surgery. The source of this sequence is a male donor with early-stage non-small cell lung cancer. This CDR3 is CASSQDRRGAGELFF. CDR3 DNA: TGCGCCAGCAGCCAAGATAGGCGAGGCGCCGGGGAGCTGTTTTTT.